The T cell receptor (beta chain) described here comes from a study of T cells after yellow fever vaccination. Whole-study context: The fractions with low cell numbers were processed using SMART-Seq v4 Ultra Low Input. Study-wide results and caveats: Reappearance after the booster was observed for most primary-vaccination clones (96% CD4, about 91% CD8). The study found a weaker secondary response that peaked faster, day 5 versus 15.

The study made its TCR cDNA through 5'RACE template switching. That step introduced a universal primer site along with UMIs. TCRdb reprocessed the 5' RACE reads via MiXCR and lists one record per CDR3 protein. The sample shows hundreds of thousands of distinct CDR3 sequences, under 14% of them seen only once. The CDR3 has 14 amino acids. V lost 6 bases, J lost 7 bases, and 14 bases stayed unmatched. Looked up from germline, CDR1 is SQVTM and CDR2 is ANQGSEA. In its sample, this clonotype was seen a few times. Its antigen remains unidentified. The material sequenced was PBMCs, taken on the day of the first yellow fever vaccination. The V call is TRBV29-1, the J call TRBJ2-7, with 8 bases fitting TRBD1. This TCR came from a young man who received the YFV17D yellow fever vaccine. CDR3 DNA sequence: TGCAGCGTCAAGAATCGGGACAGGATTTCGGAGCAGTACTTC. This translates into CSVKNRDRISEQYF.